One and the same sample provided the 19 T cell receptor beta chains below, sequenced in a study of breast tumors, draining lymph nodes, adjacent tissues (dated by TCRdb to about 2016). The lymph node samples were taken from the axillary draining lymph nodes of breast cancer patients. To prepare the library, multiplex PCR was applied. TCRdb lists the instrument as Illumina HiSeq 2000. The public reads were reprocessed in TCRdb via fastp at Q25 and MiXCR, keeping in-frame beta chains. When rows share a CDR3 protein, they turn into one entry using the most common DNA and genes. The sample table records roughly 130,000 distinct CDR3 sequences; about 30% of these occur just once. The top ten constitute about 2.3% of the sample. The sample consisted of axillary lymph node tissue. These receptors were taken from a female donor with breast cancer. Some clones in this sample may be carry-over from other donors' samples.

This clonotype came up many times. The V and J genes are TRBV20-1 and TRBJ2-1; 10 bases match TRBD2. Germline CDR1 and CDR2: DFQATT and SNEGSKA (reference sequence). V trimming: 8 bases; J trimming: 0 bases; junction bases outside the gene matches: 13. This CDR3 has 17 amino acids. This chain's CDR3 is CSTRLAGARSSYNEQFF. The DNA for the CDR3 is TGCAGTACTCGGCTAGCGGGGGCCCGGTCCTCCTACAATGAGCAGTTCTTC.

In the case of this clonotype: The junction does not match germline at one end; this may be a read error. This chain joins TRBV20-1 and TRBJ2-2; 15 positions match TRBD2. Germline-derived CDR1 and CDR2 are DFQATT and SNEGSKA (reference sequence). The CDR3 is made up of 20 amino acids. The CDR3 DNA follows: TGCGGTGCTGGAGATAAACTCGGGACTAGCGGGGGGTACAACACCGGGGAGCTGTTTTTT. Protein sequence: CGAGDKLGTSGGYNTGELFF.

Of note for this clonotype: A junction boundary mismatches the germline segment, possibly from a read error. The chain links TRBV7-9 to TRBJ1-6; D remains ambiguous. The germline gives CDR1 SEHNR, CDR2 FQNEAQ (reference sequence). This CDR3 is built from 13 residues. CDR3 sequence: CATSRDDNSPHHF. The DNA for the CDR3 is TGTGCCACCAGCAGAGATGATAATTCGCCCCACCACTTT.

In its sample, this clonotype was seen many times. The chain carries TRBV28 and TRBJ2-7, with TRBD2 matching 7 bases. CDR3 length: 18 amino acids. From germline, CDR1 is MDHEN and CDR2 SYDVKM. V dropped 4 bases and J dropped 3; count of bases not matched to a gene: 18. Here the CDR3 reads CASSSSIPVSGDFYEQYF. CDR3 in DNA: TGTGCCAGCAGTTCTTCCATTCCAGTAAGCGGGGATTTCTACGAGCAGTACTTC. Filled out from reference TRBV28 and TRBJ2-7, the complete variable domain reads DVKVTQSSRYLVKRTGEKVFLECVQDMDHENMFWYRQDPGLGLRLIYFSYDVKMKEKGDIPEGYSVSREKKERFSLILESASTNQTSMYLCASSSSIPVSGDFYEQYFGPGTRLTVT.

V is TRBV10-3 and J is TRBJ2-2; a possible D gene is TRBD1 (6 bases). The germline V gene has CDR1 ENHRY and CDR2 SYGVKD. V lost 3 bases, J lost 7 bases, and 15 bases lay in between. The CDR3 spans 15 residues. The CDR3 bases are TGTGCCATCAGTGAAGGACAACAGGGATTCGGGGAGCTGTTTTTT. It translates to CAISEGQQGFGELFF.

This clonotype occurred many times. V and J are TRBV5-6 and TRBJ1-5; 7 bases line up with TRBD1. This CDR3 is built from 14 residues. The trim removed 4 bases at V and 4 bases at J, leaving 5 bases unmatched. The V gene's germline CDR1 is SGHDT and CDR2 YYEEEE. The CDR3 nucleotides are TGTGCCAGCAGCCTGGGACAGATTAATCAGCCCCAGCATTTT. Translating gives CASSLGQINQPQHF.

This clonotype appeared a few times. A much larger clone is a single base away; this may be a read error. J is TRBJ1-2 and V is TRBV6-5, with D possibly TRBD1 on 5 matching bases. Germline lookup yields CDR1 MNHEY and CDR2 SVGAGI. This CDR3 region has 12 residues. Trimming stripped 6 bases from V and 8 bases from J, with 13 bases between. The CDR3 sequence: CASRPQAGGYTF. The CDR3 nucleotides are TGTGCCAGCAGGCCACAGGCGGGAGGCTACACCTTC.

Worth noting for this clonotype: This could be a read error, since a much larger clone is one nucleotide away. This chain joins TRBV7-3 and TRBJ1-2, with unresolved D. Germline CDR1 SGHTA, CDR2 FQGTGA. CDR3 length: 15 residues. In DNA form, the CDR3 reads TGTGCCAGCAGCTTAGGGCAGCTTTCTAACTATGGCTACCCCTTC. This encodes CASSLGQLSNYGYPF.

J is TRBJ2-7 and V is TRBV20-1, with 8 nucleotides matching TRBD1. Germline CDR1 and CDR2: DFQATT and SNEGSKA (reference sequence). The length of the CDR3 is 12 residues. V lost 3 bases to trimming and J lost 6 bases; unmatched junction nucleotides: 4. The CDR3 DNA follows: TGCAGTGCTAGTGGACAGGGTGGCGAGCAGTACGTC. Residues: CSASGQGGEQYV.

The chain recombines TRBV5-1 with TRBJ2-3; 8 bases are a match to TRBD1. V was clipped by 6 bases and J by 11 bases; unmatched bases: 14. CDR3 size: 14 residues. Germline V CDR1 and CDR2: SGHRS, YFSETQ. CDR3 region: CASTGTGSYNEQYF. CDR3 DNA: TGCGCCAGCACCGGGACAGGCTCCTACAATGAGCAGTATTTT.

This clonotype was counted ten times or more. V gene TRBV18 combines with J gene TRBJ2-1, with D possibly being TRBD1 (6 bases). With 4 bases removed from V and 8 bases from J, the gap between germline ends came to 12 bases. The length of the CDR3 is 13 residues. Germline CDR1 KGHSH, CDR2 LQKENI. The CDR3 DNA reads TGTGCCAGCTCACTCACAGGGTTCGATGAGCAGTTCTTC. This encodes CASSLTGFDEQFF.

Details on this clonotype: Just one base apart from a much larger clone, this may be a read error. Given the absence of the conserved phenylalanine or tryptophan at the CDR3 end, a read error is likely. The V call is TRBV12-3 or TRBV12-4, the J call TRBJ2-5; D gene uncertain. V lost 3 bases and J lost 2, with 7 bases in between. The CDR3 has 13 amino acids. CDR3 sequence reads: CASSFSVQETQYS. In DNA form, the CDR3 reads TGTGCCAGCAGTTTCTCGGTACAAGAGACCCAGTACTCC.

Points on this clonotype: This CDR3 fails to terminate in the conserved phenylalanine or tryptophan, so it likely reflects a read error. The J gene is TRBJ1-4, the V gene TRBV2; D is unclear. Germline V gene sequence: CDR1 SNHLY, CDR2 FYNNEI. The CDR3 sequence is 15 residues long. The CDR3 here is CATTVTTSTNEKLFS. CDR3 in DNA: TGCGCCACCACAGTAACAACTTCAACTAATGAAAAACTGTTTTCT.

This clonotype appeared many times. This chain uses TRBV15 with TRBJ1-5, with 9 positions matching TRBD1. J gave up 4 bases and V 4 bases, and 5 bases lay outside the gene matches. The CDR3 is 15 amino acids. CDR1 is LNHNV, CDR2 YYDKDF, per germline (reference sequence). For the CDR3, the DNA is TGTGCCACCAGCACCTCGGACAGGGGAAATCAGCCCCAGCATTTT. Its protein is CATSTSDRGNQPQHF.

A note on this clonotype: Just one base apart from a much larger clone, this may be a read error. The conserved phenylalanine or tryptophan is not found at the CDR3 terminus, so this likely reflects a read error. The rearrangement links TRBV3-1 to TRBJ2-1, with TRBD2 matching over 13 bases. Germline V gene data show CDR1 as LGHDT and CDR2 as YNNKEL (reference sequence). The trim removed 5 bases at V and 5 bases at J, leaving 6 bases unmatched. This CDR3 is built from 16 residues. CDR3 bases: TGTGCCAGCAGCGGCGGAGGACTAGCGGGGGACAATGAGCAGTTCCTC. This gives the protein CASSGGGLAGDNEQFL.

This clonotype has ten or more counts. The rearrangement joins TRBV24-1 to TRBJ2-1; D might be TRBD2 (5 bases). The CDR3 extends over 12 amino acids. Trimming removed 9 bases from V and 8 bases from J, with 13 bases in between. From germline, CDR1 is KGHDR and CDR2 SFDVKD. Written as DNA, the CDR3 is TGTGCCACCTCCCTTGACGGGGATGAGCAGTTCTTC. It codes for CATSLDGDEQFF.

This clonotype was seen at least ten times. The rearrangement links TRBV7-3 to TRBJ2-3, with D perhaps matching TRBD2 (6 bases). The CDR3 runs 16 residues. Germline CDR1 SGHTA, CDR2 FQGTGA. Trimming pared 5 bases from V and 0 bases from J, leaving 15 bases between. The CDR3 loop is CASSRRVRGSTDTQYF. In nucleotides, the CDR3 is TGTGCCAGCAGCCGTAGGGTTCGGGGGAGCACAGATACGCAGTATTTT.

This clonotype was seen repeatedly, ten times or more. The chain couples TRBV4-1 to TRBJ2-5, with D perhaps assigned TRBD1 or TRBD2 (5 bases each). The CDR3 contains 15 residues. Germline V gene lookup returns CDR1 MGHRA and CDR2 YSYEKL. V shed 1 base and J shed 2 bases, with 11 bases lying between them. The chain's CDR3 is CASSQVRGGQETQYF. The CDR3 nucleotides read TGCGCCAGCAGCCAAGTGAGGGGTGGGCAAGAGACCCAGTACTTC.

Turning to this clonotype: A much larger clone differs from this one at a single base, so this may be a read error. The CDR3 end shows no conserved phenylalanine or tryptophan, and so a read error is likely. The chain employs TRBV7-6 and TRBJ1-1; no clear D gene. Trimming shortened V by 6 bases and J by 0 bases, and 8 bases separated the two germline ends. From germline, CDR1 is SGHVS and CDR2 FNYEAQ. This CDR3 region has 13 residues. CDR3 sequence (DNA): TGTGCCAGCAGGCTTCAGGTGAACACTGAAGCTTTCTCT. It encodes CASRLQVNTEAFS.